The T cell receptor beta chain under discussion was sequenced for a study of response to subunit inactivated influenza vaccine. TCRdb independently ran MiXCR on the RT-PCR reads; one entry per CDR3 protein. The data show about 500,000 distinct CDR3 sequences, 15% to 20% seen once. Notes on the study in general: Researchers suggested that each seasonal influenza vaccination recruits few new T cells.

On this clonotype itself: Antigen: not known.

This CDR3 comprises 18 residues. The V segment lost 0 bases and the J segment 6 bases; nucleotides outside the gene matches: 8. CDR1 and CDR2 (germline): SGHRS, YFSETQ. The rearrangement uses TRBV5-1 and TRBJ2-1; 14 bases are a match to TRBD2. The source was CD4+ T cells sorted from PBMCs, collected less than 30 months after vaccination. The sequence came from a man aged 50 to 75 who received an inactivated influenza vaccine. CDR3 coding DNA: TGCGCCAGCAGCTTGGTGGGGACTAGCGGGGGCGCTTTCAATGAGCAGTTCTTC. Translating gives CASSLVGTSGGAFNEQFF.